Following are 6 T cell receptor beta chains from one sample sequenced in a study of blood T cells in healthy people across ages. Primed by a sample-barcoded 5' primer and a J-beta primer mix, a second PCR proceeded for about 7 to 12 cycles. Via MiXCR, TCRdb re-called the 5' RACE reads, giving one row per CDR3 protein. The sample has around 2 million distinct CDR3 sequences, 39% seen once. Sequenced: blood. These receptors all stem from a human donor in good health.

V and J are TRBV4-2 and TRBJ2-1; TRBD2 matches at 10 bases. The germline gives CDR1 LGHNA, CDR2 YNFKEQ. J lost 5 bases, V lost 4 bases, and 8 bases had no gene match. The length of the CDR3 is 16 residues. DNA of the CDR3: TGTGCCAGCAGCCCCCGCGGACTAGCGGATAACAATGAGCAGTTCTTC. Translating gives CASSPRGLADNNEQFF.

This clonotype appeared a few times. V gene TRBV28 combines with J gene TRBJ2-7; the D gene could be TRBD1 or TRBD2 (6 bases each). Germline CDR1 and CDR2: MDHEN and SYDVKM. V dropped 6 bases and J dropped 3 bases, with 9 bases sitting between them. The CDR3 is 12 residues long. The CDR3: CASRGGNYEQYF. DNA of the CDR3: TGTGCCAGCAGGGGGGGCAACTACGAGCAGTACTTC.

About this clonotype itself: The junction departs from germline at one end; a sequencing error may be responsible. The CDR3 region has the DNA TGTGTCAGCAGCGACACTGGGACTAGCGGGGGGAGCACAGATACGCAGTATTTT. Amino acids: CVSSDTGTSGGSTDTQYF. The rearrangement links TRBV9 to TRBJ2-3; 15 bases map to TRBD2. Germline CDR1 SGDLS, CDR2 YYNGEE. The CDR3 loop spans 18 amino acids.

The CDR3 region is CASGLRGDPYEQYF. The CDR3 region has the DNA TGTGCCAGCGGACTCAGGGGGGACCCTTACGAGCAGTACTTC. The chain couples TRBV6-2 or TRBV6-3 to TRBJ2-7; perhaps TRBD1 as D (7 bases). The length of the CDR3 is 14 residues. Trimming shortened V by 8 bases and J by 4 bases, and 18 bases separated the two germline ends. Germline CDR1 is MNHEY and CDR2 is SVGEGT.

The V and J genes are TRBV25-1 and TRBJ1-1; D unresolved. Germline-derived CDR1 and CDR2 are MGHDK and SYGVNS. The ends were cut back, 4 bases at V and 4 bases at J, with 7 bases in the middle. This CDR3 contains 12 residues. For the CDR3, the DNA is TGTGCCAGCAGTGTAATCGGCACTGAAGCTTTCTTT. Translated: CASSVIGTEAFF.

This rearrangement joins TRBV10-3 to TRBJ2-7; 7 positions match TRBD2. The CDR3 spans 14 residues. Unmatched junction bases numbered 4, after V lost 4 bases and J lost 1 base. The germline gives CDR1 ENHRY, CDR2 SYGVKD. The CDR3 loop is CAISGEGFSYEQYF. In DNA, the CDR3 is TGTGCCATCAGTGGGGAGGGGTTTTCCTACGAGCAGTACTTC.